This record concerns one T cell receptor (beta chain) sequence. This sample stems from a study of technical replicates of blood from a few donors. Sequenced by immunoSEQ multiplex PCR; TCRdb stores in-frame clones only, minus some. The table has 91,000 or so clones, around 95% seen once. This sequence originates from a human donor in good health. Sequenced input: T cells isolated from PBMCs.

CDR3 sequence (DNA): TGCGCCAGCAGCCAAGATCCTCCTGGGGGCCCCTTTAGGACAGATACGCAGTATTTT. It translates to CASSQDPPGGPFRTDTQYF. The J gene is TRBJ2-3, the V gene TRBV4-1; D is perhaps TRBD1 (6 bases). Germline lookup yields CDR1 MGHRA and CDR2 YSYEKL. V lost 0 bases and J lost 3, with 22 bases in between. This CDR3 is 19 amino acids long.